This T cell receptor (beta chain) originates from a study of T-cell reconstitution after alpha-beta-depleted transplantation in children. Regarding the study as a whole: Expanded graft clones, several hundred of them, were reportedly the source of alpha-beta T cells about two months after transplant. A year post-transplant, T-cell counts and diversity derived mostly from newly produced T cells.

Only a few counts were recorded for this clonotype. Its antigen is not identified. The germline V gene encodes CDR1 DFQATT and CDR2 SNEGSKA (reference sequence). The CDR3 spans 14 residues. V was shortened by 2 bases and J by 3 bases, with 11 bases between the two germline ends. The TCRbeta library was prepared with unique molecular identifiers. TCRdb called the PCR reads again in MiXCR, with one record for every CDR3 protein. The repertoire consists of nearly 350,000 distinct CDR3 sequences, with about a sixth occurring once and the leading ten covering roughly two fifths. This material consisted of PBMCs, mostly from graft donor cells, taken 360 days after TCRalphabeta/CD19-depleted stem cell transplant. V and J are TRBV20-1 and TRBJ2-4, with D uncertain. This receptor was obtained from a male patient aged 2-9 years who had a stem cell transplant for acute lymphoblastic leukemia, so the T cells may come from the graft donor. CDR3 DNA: TGCAGTGCTAGACGGTTGTCCGACAAAAACATTCAGTACTTC. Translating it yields CSARRLSDKNIQYF.